Below are 32 T cell receptor beta chains sequenced from a single sample in a study of beta chain features in type 1 diabetes. The isolated RNA, all of it, was reverse transcribed, so expressed TCRB transcripts were what got sequenced. Assay: immunoSEQ multiplex PCR; the TCRdb copy retains only in-frame clones and omits some. The sample includes 600,000 to 650,000 clones, less than 20% of them seen just once. Sequenced sample: naive CD4+ T cells from blood. These receptors were taken from a young man in good health.

The V gene is TRBV2, the J gene TRBJ1-2; TRBD1 might be the D (5 bases). CDR3 length: 15 residues. V was shortened by 7 bases and J by 4 bases, with 19 bases between the two germline ends. CDR1 and CDR2 (germline): SNHLY, FYNNEI. Here the CDR3 DNA reads TGTGCCAGCAACAGGAGAGGAGGGGAAAGCTATGGCTACACCTTC. The encoded protein is CASNRRGGESYGYTF. Full variable domain (missing parts from reference TRBV2 and TRBJ1-2): EPEVTQTPSHQVTQMGQEVILRCVPISNHLYFYWYRQILGQKVEFLVSFYNNEISEKSEIFDDQFSVERPDGSNFTLKIRSTKLEDSAMYFCASNRRGGESYGYTFGSGTRLTVV.

As DNA, the CDR3 is TGTGCCAGCTCACCTAACAAACAGGGATGGGAGACCCAGTACTTC. Protein product: CASSPNKQGWETQYF. The chain couples TRBV18 to TRBJ2-5; possibly TRBD1 for D (6 bases). The CDR3 has 15 amino acids. Germline CDR1 KGHSH, CDR2 LQKENI. V lost 3 bases and J 5 bases, leaving 16 bases between the germline ends.

As regards this clone: Other DNA sequences from this sample encode an identical CDR3 as well. The chain carries TRBV7-2 and TRBJ1-2; D remains ambiguous. Trimming stripped 3 bases from V and 1 base from J, with 3 bases between. This CDR3 is built from 12 residues. Per germline, CDR1 SGHTA and CDR2 FQGNSA. The CDR3 loop reads CASSFVNYGYTF. The CDR3 DNA reads as TGTGCCAGCAGCTTCGTTAACTATGGCTACACCTTC.

This clone was observed a handful of times. The J gene is TRBJ1-1, the V gene TRBV30; 7 bases align to TRBD1. The V gene's germline CDR1 is GTSNPN and CDR2 SVGIG (reference sequence). CDR3 length: 14 residues. V trimming: 5 bases; J trimming: 3 bases; junction bases outside the gene matches: 9. CDR3 sequence (DNA): TGTGCCTGGGTGGAACAGGGGAGGGACACTGAAGCTTTCTTT. Amino acid sequence: CAWVEQGRDTEAFF.

This clone has more than one count but fewer than ten. The chain uses TRBV28 and TRBJ1-5; possibly TRBD1 for D (6 bases). The V and J ends lost 5 bases and 2 bases respectively, with 13 bases between them. CDR1 is MDHEN, CDR2 SYDVKM, per germline. The CDR3 is 15 amino acids. The CDR3 DNA reads TGTGCCAGCAGTCTGAACAGGGCTGGCAATCAGCCCCAGCATTTT. Amino acid sequence: CASSLNRAGNQPQHF.

This clone was picked up a small number of times. The chain links TRBV2 to TRBJ1-5; 8 bases align to TRBD1. Trimming removed 7 bases from V and 4 bases from J; junction bases left unmatched: 6. CDR1 is SNHLY, CDR2 FYNNEI, per germline. The CDR3 spans 14 residues. CDR3 nucleotide sequence: TGTGCCAGCAACCAACAGGGGGGAAATCAGCCCCAGCATTTT. Translation gives CASNQQGGNQPQHF.

The chain employs TRBV9 and TRBJ1-6; D is perhaps TRBD1 (5 bases). Trimming stripped 0 bases from V and 7 bases from J, with 8 bases between. Per the germline V gene, CDR1 is SGDLS and CDR2 is YYNGEE. CDR3 length: 14 residues. The CDR3 sequence: CASSVVGPNSPLHF. The DNA for the CDR3 is TGTGCCAGCAGCGTAGTGGGACCAAATTCACCCCTCCACTTT. The full variable domain, its missing parts supplied by reference TRBV9 and TRBJ1-6, is DSGVTQTPKHLITATGQRVTLRCSPRSGDLSVYWYQQSLDQGLQFLIQYYNGEERAKGNILERFSAQQFPDLHSELNLSSLELGDSALYFCASSVVGPNSPLHFGNGTRLTVT.

This clone was counted only a few times. The chain uses TRBV9 and TRBJ2-5; TRBD1 might be the D (6 bases). This CDR3 comprises 14 residues. V was clipped by 0 bases and J by 6 bases, with 12 bases between them. The germline V gene encodes CDR1 SGDLS and CDR2 YYNGEE. As DNA, the CDR3 is TGTGCCAGCAGCGTAGGAACAGGGTTAAAGACCCAGTACTTC. It translates to CASSVGTGLKTQYF.

This rearrangement joins TRBV6-6 to TRBJ1-2, with D hard to call. This CDR3 has 14 amino acids. Trimming shortened V by 5 bases and J by 4 bases, and 14 bases separated the two germline ends. The germline V gene has CDR1 MNHNY and CDR2 SVGAGI (reference sequence). CDR3 in DNA: TGTGCCAGCAGTGAGCAGACGGTATCCTATGGCTACACCTTC. Residues: CASSEQTVSYGYTF.

The chain uses TRBV11-2 and TRBJ2-2; D is unresolved. Germline V gene data show CDR1 as SGHAT and CDR2 as FQNNGV. CDR3 length: 14 residues. Trimming pared 1 base from V and 2 bases from J, leaving 5 bases between. This CDR3 is CASSLAPNTGELFF. The CDR3 DNA reads as TGTGCCAGCAGCTTAGCCCCCAACACCGGGGAGCTGTTTTTT. The full variable domain, completed using reference TRBV11-2 and TRBJ2-2, is EAGVAQSPRYKIIEKRQSVAFWCNPISGHATLYWYQQILGQGPKLLIQFQNNGVVDDSQLPKDRFSAERLKGVDSTLKIQPAKLEDSAVYLCASSLAPNTGELFFGEGSRLTVL.

The chain combines TRBV27 with TRBJ2-7; no reliable D call. CDR1 is MNHEY, CDR2 SMNVEV, per germline (reference sequence). Trimming pared 5 bases from V and 2 bases from J, leaving 16 bases between. The CDR3 has 15 residues. As DNA, the CDR3 is TGTGCCAGCAGTCCACCTGGACGAAAACCCTACGAGCAGTACTTC. Encoded protein: CASSPPGRKPYEQYF.

This clone has just a few counts. This chain connects TRBV9 to TRBJ2-7; 9 bases agree with TRBD1. The trim removed 2 bases at V and 6 bases at J, leaving 9 bases unmatched. The V gene's germline CDR1 is SGDLS and CDR2 YYNGEE. This CDR3 has 15 residues. The CDR3 reads CASSVAPGQGTEQYF. CDR3 DNA: TGTGCCAGCAGCGTTGCACCGGGACAGGGAACCGAGCAGTACTTC.

CDR3 nucleotide sequence: TGTGCCACCAGCAGAGCTCTCGGGCCTTTAATCCACGAGCAGTACTTC. Amino acids: CATSRALGPLIHEQYF. The gene calls are TRBV15 and TRBJ2-7; no firm D call. Germline CDR1 LNHNV, CDR2 YYDKDF (reference sequence). The CDR3 is made up of 16 amino acids. Trimming stripped 1 base from V and 5 bases from J, with 18 bases between.

This chain connects TRBV5-6 to TRBJ1-5; D unclear. The CDR3 totals 14 residues. V dropped 0 bases and J dropped 3 bases, with 7 bases sitting between them. The germline V gene encodes CDR1 SGHDT and CDR2 YYEEEE. The CDR3 DNA is TGTGCCAGCAGCTTGGGGCAGGCCAATCAGCCCCAGCATTTT. Protein product: CASSLGQANQPQHF. The full variable domain, with the rest looked up from reference TRBV5-6 and TRBJ1-5, is DAGVTQSPTHLIKTRGQQVTLRCSPKSGHDTVSWYQQALGQGPQFIFQYYEEEERQRGNFPDRFSGHQFPNYSSELNVNALLLGDSALYLCASSLGQANQPQHFGDGTRLSIL.

This chain joins TRBV13 and TRBJ2-3, with D perhaps TRBD1 (6 bases). Trimming pared 6 bases from V and 1 base from J, leaving 14 bases between. The CDR3 runs to 15 residues. Germline V gene data show CDR1 as PRHDT and CDR2 as FYEKMQ (reference sequence). This CDR3 is CASRARGLGTDTQYF. The CDR3 DNA is TGTGCCAGCAGGGCCAGGGGTCTCGGCACAGATACGCAGTATTTT.

CDR3 coding DNA: TGCGCCAGCAGCCAAGTGGACGAGCGGGGGAACACCGGGGAGCTGTTTTTT. The encoded protein is CASSQVDERGNTGELFF. The gene calls are TRBV4-1 and TRBJ2-2; 7 bases match TRBD2. In germline, CDR1 is MGHRA, CDR2 YSYEKL. The J segment lost 1 base and the V segment lost 1 base, leaving 6 bases of the junction unmatched. The CDR3 covers 17 residues.

The chain links TRBV6-6 to TRBJ1-1; D possibly corresponds to TRBD1 (5 bases). CDR3 length equals 12 residues. V was clipped by 6 bases and J by 11 bases, with 16 bases between them. Germline assignment: CDR1 MNHNY and CDR2 SVGAGI (reference sequence). The CDR3 DNA sequence: TGTGCCAGCAGCCGTACCGGAGGGGATGCTTTCTTT. Translated, it gives CASSRTGGDAFF.

The chain uses TRBV15 and TRBJ2-7; 8 bases line up with TRBD1. Germline CDR1 reads LNHNV; CDR2 reads YYDKDF (reference sequence). Trimming removed 2 bases from V and 2 bases from J; junction bases left unmatched: 5. The CDR3 has 15 residues. CDR3 loop: CATSRLGQDTYEQYF. The CDR3 coding sequence is TGTGCCACCAGCAGACTGGGACAGGACACCTACGAGCAGTACTTC.

In this sample, this clone turned up a few times. The chain couples TRBV4-3 to TRBJ2-3; D uncertain. CDR1 and CDR2 from the germline V gene are LGHNA and YSLEER. The CDR3 loop spans 16 amino acids. V lost 0 bases, J lost 0 bases, and 10 bases lay in between. CDR3 in amino acids: CASSQDQSDSTDTQYF. The CDR3 DNA is TGCGCCAGCAGCCAAGATCAATCGGACAGCACAGATACGCAGTATTTT.

V is TRBV14 and J is TRBJ2-1, with a weak D call TRBD1 (5 bases). The CDR3 spans 15 residues. V was cut by 2 bases and J by 6 bases, with 14 bases left in between. Germline V gene sequence: CDR1 SGHDN, CDR2 FVKESK. CDR3 protein: CASSQLGLQGNEQFF. In DNA, the CDR3 is TGTGCCAGCAGCCAATTGGGCCTCCAGGGCAATGAGCAGTTCTTC.

A few counts support this clone. The rearrangement uses TRBV2 and TRBJ2-7; 10 bases are a match to TRBD1. V was clipped by 6 bases and J by 6 bases; unmatched bases: 2. Germline lookup yields CDR1 SNHLY and CDR2 FYNNEI. The CDR3 loop spans 12 amino acids. In nucleotides, the CDR3 is TGTGCCAGCAGGGGACAGGGGAGCGAGCAGTACTTC. Amino acids: CASRGQGSEQYF. The full variable domain, rest sourced from reference TRBV2 and TRBJ2-7, is EPEVTQTPSHQVTQMGQEVILRCVPISNHLYFYWYRQILGQKVEFLVSFYNNEISEKSEIFDDQFSVERPDGSNFTLKIRSTKLEDSAMYFCASRGQGSEQYFGPGTRLTVT.

The chain links TRBV7-9 to TRBJ2-2; 7 bases line up with TRBD1. After removal of 3 bases from V and 0 bases from J, the junction contained 1 base not matched to a gene. CDR1 and CDR2 from the germline V gene are SEHNR and FQNEAQ (reference sequence). There are 15 residues in the CDR3. CDR3 sequence (DNA): TGTGCCAGCAGCTTGGGACAGTCGAACACCGGGGAGCTGTTTTTT. Protein product: CASSLGQSNTGELFF.

This chain links TRBV4-2 with TRBJ1-4; a possible D gene is TRBD1 (6 bases). Trimming pared 5 bases from V and 5 bases from J, leaving 12 bases between. CDR3 length: 14 amino acids. Germline CDR1 is LGHNA and CDR2 is YNFKEQ. CDR3 protein: CASSRGTKNEKLFF. In DNA, the CDR3 is TGTGCCAGCAGCAGGGGGACAAAAAATGAAAAACTGTTTTTT.

This clone occurred a few times. The chain recombines TRBV19 with TRBJ1-5, with D tentatively TRBD1 (6 bases). The CDR3 loop spans 15 amino acids. Trimming cost V 0 bases and J 4 bases, with 10 bases left between them. Germline V lookup: CDR1 LNHDA, CDR2 SQIVND (reference sequence). CDR3 amino acids: CASSIEGQGNQPQHF. CDR3 sequence (DNA): TGTGCCAGTAGTATAGAAGGGCAGGGGAATCAGCCCCAGCATTTT.

This chain uses TRBV5-6 with TRBJ2-1, with TRBD2 matching 9 bases. The CDR3 sequence is 16 residues long. V gave up 6 bases and J gave up 0 bases; unmatched junction bases: 7. Germline V gives CDR1 SGHDT, CDR2 YYEEEE. The CDR3 nucleotides are TGTGCCAGCATCATACTTAGCGGGGGCTCCTACAATGAGCAGTTCTTC. Its protein is CASIILSGGSYNEQFF.

This clone appeared a few times. The CDR3 bases are TGCGCCAGCAGCCAAGATGCCGGTTCTAGCGGGAGCCCTAAGACCCAGTACTTC. Its translation is CASSQDAGSSGSPKTQYF. The rearrangement links TRBV4-3 to TRBJ2-5; 10 bases line up with TRBD2. V was clipped by 0 bases and J by 6 bases; unmatched bases: 13. The CDR3 sequence is 18 residues long. Per germline, CDR1 LGHNA and CDR2 YSLEER.

The rearrangement links TRBV28 to TRBJ2-2, with 7 bases that match TRBD1. The CDR3 consists of 16 residues. Germline V gives CDR1 MDHEN, CDR2 SYDVKM. J was trimmed by 0 bases and V by 6 bases; bases with no gene match: 7. The chain's CDR3 is CASSPTGASNTGELFF. The DNA of the CDR3 is TGTGCCAGCAGCCCTACAGGGGCCTCGAACACCGGGGAGCTGTTTTTT. Complete variable domain (other parts from reference TRBV28 and TRBJ2-2): DVKVTQSSRYLVKRTGEKVFLECVQDMDHENMFWYRQDPGLGLRLIYFSYDVKMKEKGDIPEGYSVSREKKERFSLILESASTNQTSMYLCASSPTGASNTGELFFGEGSRLTVL.

With respect to this clone: Other DNA sequences in this specimen translate into the identical CDR3. The CDR3 is CASSLRGYEQYF. CDR3 sequence (DNA): TGTGCCAGCAGCTTACGGGGTTACGAGCAGTACTTC. V and J are TRBV5-4 and TRBJ2-7; D perhaps matches TRBD2 (5 bases). The ends were cut back, 2 bases at V and 4 bases at J, with 7 bases in the middle. Germline V gene sequence: CDR1 SGHNT, CDR2 YYREEE (reference sequence). CDR3 length: 12 residues.

The rearrangement uses TRBV5-1 and TRBJ1-1; possibly TRBD1 for D (5 bases). V lost 5 bases to trimming and J lost 1 base, with 15 bases between them. Per germline, CDR1 SGHRS and CDR2 YFSETQ. The CDR3 is made up of 15 amino acids. CDR3 in amino acids: CASRQQESKNTEAFF. The CDR3 DNA reads TGCGCCAGCAGGCAACAGGAGTCGAAGAACACTGAAGCTTTCTTT.

For this clone: The sample holds other DNA sequences that translate to the same CDR3. The gene calls are TRBV29-1 and TRBJ1-1; D is possibly TRBD1 (6 bases). From germline, CDR1 is SQVTM and CDR2 ANQGSEA. The CDR3 consists of 12 residues. V lost 2 bases and J lost 3, with 7 bases in between. The CDR3 reads CSVEQGYTEAFF. The CDR3, as DNA: TGCAGCGTTGAACAGGGGTACACTGAAGCTTTCTTT.

This clone appeared a few times. The genes are TRBV4-2 and TRBJ2-7; D not resolved. Germline V lookup: CDR1 LGHNA, CDR2 YNFKEQ. This CDR3 spans 15 amino acids. Between the trimmed V and J ends, which lost 0 bases and 1 base, there was a span of 10 bases. The CDR3 DNA reads TGTGCCAGCAGCCAAGAAACCGGGTCATCCTACGAGCAGTACTTC. Its translation: CASSQETGSSYEQYF.

In its sample, this clone was seen a few times. The gene calls are TRBV5-4 and TRBJ2-6; TRBD1 aligns across 9 bases. In germline, CDR1 is SGHNT, CDR2 YYREEE (reference sequence). With V trimmed by 4 bases and J by 1 base, 6 bases remained unmatched. The CDR3 is made up of 17 amino acids. The CDR3 sequence is CASSSRDRVSGANVLTF. The CDR3 DNA reads as TGTGCCAGCAGCAGCCGGGACAGGGTGTCTGGGGCCAACGTCCTGACTTTC. The whole variable domain, filled in from reference TRBV5-4 and TRBJ2-6, reads ETGVTQSPTHLIKTRGQQVTLRCSSQSGHNTVSWYQQALGQGPQFIFQYYREEENGRGNFPPRFSGLQFPNYSSELNVNALELDDSALYLCASSSRDRVSGANVLTFGAGSRLTVL.